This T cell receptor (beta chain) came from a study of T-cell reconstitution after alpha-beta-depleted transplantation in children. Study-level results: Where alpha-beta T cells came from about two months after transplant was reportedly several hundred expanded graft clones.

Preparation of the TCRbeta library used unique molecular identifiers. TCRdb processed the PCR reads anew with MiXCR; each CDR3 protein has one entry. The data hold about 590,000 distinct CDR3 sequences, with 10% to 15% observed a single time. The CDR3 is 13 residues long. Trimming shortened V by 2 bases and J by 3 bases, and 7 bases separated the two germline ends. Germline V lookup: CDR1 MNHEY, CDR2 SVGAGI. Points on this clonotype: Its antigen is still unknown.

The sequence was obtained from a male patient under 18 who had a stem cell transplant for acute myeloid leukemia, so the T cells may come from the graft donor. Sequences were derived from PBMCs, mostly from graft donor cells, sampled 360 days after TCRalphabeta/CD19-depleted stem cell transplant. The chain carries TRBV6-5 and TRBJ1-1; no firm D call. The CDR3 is CASSYVDHTEAFF. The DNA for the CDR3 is TGTGCCAGCAGTTACGTGGATCACACTGAAGCTTTCTTT.